This T cell receptor beta chain was sequenced during a study of identical twins. The J segment lost 7 bases and the V segment lost 4 bases, leaving 9 bases of the junction unmatched. The CDR3 is 15 residues long. Germline V gives CDR1 LGHNA, CDR2 YNFKEQ. Template switching introduced a universal primer site, and the cDNA bore unique molecular identifiers. MiXCR was run by TCRdb on the 5' RACE reads, yielding one entry per CDR3 protein. Altogether about 570,000 distinct CDR3 sequences are present, 9% to 10% being singletons, with the ten largest covering roughly 3%. The study, taken as a whole, reports: It was out-of-frame TCR alpha sharing in monozygotic twins that models underestimated. Twins showed weaker excess sharing in their beta out-of-frame sequences. Reduced insertions were recorded for abundant cord blood beta clonotypes, with no such pattern in memory repertoires.

About this clonotype itself: Its specificity is unknown.

This same sample was also part of a study on yellow fever vaccine responses in identical twins.

The sequenced material came from PBMCs. The origin of this receptor is a woman aged 18-29 years in good health. This chain joins TRBV4-2 and TRBJ2-1, with 8 bases aligning to TRBD2. The CDR3 loop is CASSRTGTSKNEQFF. CDR3 coding DNA: TGTGCCAGCAGCCGAACCGGGACTAGTAAGAATGAGCAGTTCTTC.